This T cell receptor (beta chain) stems from a study of blood T cell repertoires in COVID-19. The CDR3 is made up of 14 amino acids. V shed 3 bases and J shed 4 bases, with 12 bases lying between them. Germline CDR1 reads LNHDA; CDR2 reads SQIVND (reference sequence). The table came from immunoSEQ multiplex PCR; TCRdb's copy has only in-frame clones and leaves some out. The sample has hundreds of thousands of clones; roughly 90% are singletons. This sequence originates from a woman aged 35 to 49 with acute COVID-19. Sequenced sample: PBMCs or T cells enriched from blood (not recorded which). The chain combines TRBV19 with TRBJ1-1; D remains ambiguous. The CDR3 reads CASSISGVSTEAFF. CDR3 coding DNA: TGTGCCAGTAGTATTAGCGGGGTAAGCACTGAAGCTTTCTTT.